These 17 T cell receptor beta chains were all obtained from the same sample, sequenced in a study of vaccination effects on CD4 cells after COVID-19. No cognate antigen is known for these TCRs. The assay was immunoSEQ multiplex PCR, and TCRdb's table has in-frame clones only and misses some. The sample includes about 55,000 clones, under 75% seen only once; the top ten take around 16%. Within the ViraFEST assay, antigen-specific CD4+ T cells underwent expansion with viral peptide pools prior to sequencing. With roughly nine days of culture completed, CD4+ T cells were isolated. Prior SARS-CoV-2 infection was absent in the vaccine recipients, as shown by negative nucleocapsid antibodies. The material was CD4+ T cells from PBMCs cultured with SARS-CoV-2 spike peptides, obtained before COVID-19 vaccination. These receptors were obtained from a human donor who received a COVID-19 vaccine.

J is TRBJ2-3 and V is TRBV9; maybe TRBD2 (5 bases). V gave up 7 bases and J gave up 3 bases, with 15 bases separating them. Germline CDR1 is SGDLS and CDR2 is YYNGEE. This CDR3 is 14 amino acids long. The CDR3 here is CASSSRGLTDTQYF. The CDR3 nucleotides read TGTGCCAGCTCTTCCCGCGGGTTGACAGATACGCAGTATTTT.

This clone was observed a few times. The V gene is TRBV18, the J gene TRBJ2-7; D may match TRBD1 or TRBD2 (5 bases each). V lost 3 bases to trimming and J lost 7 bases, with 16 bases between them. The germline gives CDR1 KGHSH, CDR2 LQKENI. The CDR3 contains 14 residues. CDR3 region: CASSPGPGTREQYF. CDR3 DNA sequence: TGTGCCAGCTCACCGGGCCCGGGGACCAGGGAGCAGTACTTC.

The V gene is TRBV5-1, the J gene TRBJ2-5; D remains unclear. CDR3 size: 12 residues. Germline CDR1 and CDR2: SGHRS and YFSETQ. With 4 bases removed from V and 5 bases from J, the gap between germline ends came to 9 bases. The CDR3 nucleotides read TGCGCCAGCAGCGAAACCTACGAGACCCAGTACTTC. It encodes CASSETYETQYF. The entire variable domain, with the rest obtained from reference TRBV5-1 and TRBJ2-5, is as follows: KAGVTQTPRYLIKTRGQQVTLSCSPISGHRSVSWYQQTPGQGLQFLFEYFSETQRNKGNFPGRFSGRQFSNSRSEMNVSTLELGDSALYLCASSETYETQYFGPGTRLLVL.

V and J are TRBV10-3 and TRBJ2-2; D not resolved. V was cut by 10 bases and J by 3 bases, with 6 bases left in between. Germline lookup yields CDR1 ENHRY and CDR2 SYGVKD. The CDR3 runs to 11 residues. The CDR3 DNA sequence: TGTGCCACTGATGACACCGGGGAGCTGTTTTTT. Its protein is CATDDTGELFF.

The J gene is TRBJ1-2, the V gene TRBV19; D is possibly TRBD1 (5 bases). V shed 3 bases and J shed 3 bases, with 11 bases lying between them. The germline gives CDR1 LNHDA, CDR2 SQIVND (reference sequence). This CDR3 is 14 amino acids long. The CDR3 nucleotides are TGTGCCAGTAGTATGGGGGAATTTGACTATGGCTACACCTTC. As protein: CASSMGEFDYGYTF.

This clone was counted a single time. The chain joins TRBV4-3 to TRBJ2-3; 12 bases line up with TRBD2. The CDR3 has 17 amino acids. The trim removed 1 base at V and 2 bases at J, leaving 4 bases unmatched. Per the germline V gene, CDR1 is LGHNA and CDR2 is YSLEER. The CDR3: CASSQGGLAGFTDTQYF. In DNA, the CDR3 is TGCGCCAGCAGCCAAGGCGGACTAGCGGGGTTCACAGATACGCAGTATTTT.

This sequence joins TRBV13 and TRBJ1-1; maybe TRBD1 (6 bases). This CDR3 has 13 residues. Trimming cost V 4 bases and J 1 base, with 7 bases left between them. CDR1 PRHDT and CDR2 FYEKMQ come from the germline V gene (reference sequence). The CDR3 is CASSSTGNTEAFF. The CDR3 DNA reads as TGTGCCAGCAGCTCGACAGGGAACACTGAAGCTTTCTTT.

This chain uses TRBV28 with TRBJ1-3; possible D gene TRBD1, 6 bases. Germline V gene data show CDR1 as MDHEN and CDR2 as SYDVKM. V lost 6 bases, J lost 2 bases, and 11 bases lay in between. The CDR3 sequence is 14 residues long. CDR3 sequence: CASSRGLTGNTIYF. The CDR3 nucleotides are TGTGCCAGCAGCAGGGGCCTGACTGGAAACACCATATATTTT.

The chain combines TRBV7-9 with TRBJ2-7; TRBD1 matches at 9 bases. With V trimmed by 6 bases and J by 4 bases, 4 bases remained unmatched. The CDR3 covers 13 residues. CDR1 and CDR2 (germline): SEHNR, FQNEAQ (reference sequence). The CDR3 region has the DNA TGTGCCAGCAGATCCGGGACAGGGTACGAGCAGTACTTC. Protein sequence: CASRSGTGYEQYF.

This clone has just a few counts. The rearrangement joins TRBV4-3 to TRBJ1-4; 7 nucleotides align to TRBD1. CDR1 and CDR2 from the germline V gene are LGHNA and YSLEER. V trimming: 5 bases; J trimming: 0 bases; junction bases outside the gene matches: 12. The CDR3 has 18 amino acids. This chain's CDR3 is CASSGRQGWEATNEKLFF. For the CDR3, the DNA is TGCGCCAGCAGCGGCCGACAGGGATGGGAAGCAACTAATGAAAAACTGTTTTTT.

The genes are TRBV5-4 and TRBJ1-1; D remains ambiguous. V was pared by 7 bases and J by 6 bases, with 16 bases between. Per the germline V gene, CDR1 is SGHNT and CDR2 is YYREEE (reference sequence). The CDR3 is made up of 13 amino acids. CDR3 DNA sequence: TGTGCCAGCCGGATAGGTGGGCGGGCTGAAGCTTTCTTT. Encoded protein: CASRIGGRAEAFF.

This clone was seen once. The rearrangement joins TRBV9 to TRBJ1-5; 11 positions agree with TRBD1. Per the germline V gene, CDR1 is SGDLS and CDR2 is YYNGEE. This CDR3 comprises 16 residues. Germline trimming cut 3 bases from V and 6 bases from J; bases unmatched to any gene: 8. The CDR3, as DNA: TGTGCCAGCAGCGCCGGACAGGGGGCGCCGGGTCAGCCCCAGCATTTT. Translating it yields CASSAGQGAPGQPQHF.

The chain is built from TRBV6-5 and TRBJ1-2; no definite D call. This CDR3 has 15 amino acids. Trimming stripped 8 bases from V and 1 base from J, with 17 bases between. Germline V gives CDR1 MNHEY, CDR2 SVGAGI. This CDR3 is CASLSTRVRNYGYTF. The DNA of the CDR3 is TGTGCCAGCCTCAGTACTCGCGTCCGTAACTATGGCTACACCTTC.

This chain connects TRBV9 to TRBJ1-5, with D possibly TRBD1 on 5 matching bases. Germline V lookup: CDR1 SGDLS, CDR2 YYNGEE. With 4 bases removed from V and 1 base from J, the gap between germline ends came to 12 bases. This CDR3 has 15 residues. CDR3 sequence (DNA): TGTGCCAGCAGCCAGGGAGGGGTAAGCAATCAGCCCCAGCATTTT. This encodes CASSQGGVSNQPQHF.

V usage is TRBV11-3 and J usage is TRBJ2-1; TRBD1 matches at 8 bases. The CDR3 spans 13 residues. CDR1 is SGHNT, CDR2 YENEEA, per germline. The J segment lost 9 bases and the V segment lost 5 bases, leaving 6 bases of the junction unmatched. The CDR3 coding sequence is TGTGCCAGCAGCCTCGCTACAGGGGGTGAGCAGTTCTTC. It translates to CASSLATGGEQFF. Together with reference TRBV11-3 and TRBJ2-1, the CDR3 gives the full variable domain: EAGVVQSPRYKIIEKKQPVAFWCNPISGHNTLYWYLQNLGQGPELLIRYENEEAVDDSQLPKDRFSAERLKGVDSTLKIQPAELGDSAVYLCASSLATGGEQFFGPGTRLTVL.

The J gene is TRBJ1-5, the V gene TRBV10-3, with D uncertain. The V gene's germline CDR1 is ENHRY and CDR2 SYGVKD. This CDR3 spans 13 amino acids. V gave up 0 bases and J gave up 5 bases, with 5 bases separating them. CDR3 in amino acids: CAISESGYQPQHF. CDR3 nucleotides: TGTGCCATCAGTGAGTCAGGTTATCAGCCCCAGCATTTT.

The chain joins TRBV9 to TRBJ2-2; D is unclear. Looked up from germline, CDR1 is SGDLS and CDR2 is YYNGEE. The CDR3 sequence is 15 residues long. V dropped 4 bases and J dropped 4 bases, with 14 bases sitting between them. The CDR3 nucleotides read TGTGCCAGCAGCTCCACCCGGACGGTCACCGGGGAGCTGTTTTTT. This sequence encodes CASSSTRTVTGELFF.